In its sample, the clone carrying this T cell receptor beta chain ranks as medium-sized. Responders (approximately 200,000, CFSE-labeled) met approximately 200,000 stimulators that were irradiated and violet-dye-labeled. This specimen belongs to a study of graft-versus-host responses after intestinal transplantation. TCRdb keeps only in-frame clones here, not all; method: immunoSEQ multiplex PCR. The table lists 6,600 or so clones, roughly a quarter of them singletons. V lost 0 bases and J 3 bases, leaving 10 bases between the germline ends. The germline V gene encodes CDR1 SGHDT and CDR2 YYEEEE. The CDR3 runs to 14 residues.

This clonotype was obtained from a human patient who was an organ donor for intestinal transplantation. This specimen was alloreactive CD8+ T cells from a mixed lymphocyte reaction culture, taken before transplantation. Subset: CFSE-low proliferating T cells sorted from approximately six-day pre-transplant mixed lymphocyte reaction (GvH or HvG direction). The chain recombines TRBV5-6 with TRBJ2-7; D call uncertain. The CDR3 region is CASSLAVSNYEQYF. In DNA, the CDR3 is TGTGCCAGCAGCTTGGCCGTTAGCAACTACGAGCAGTACTTC.